This entry lists 18 T cell receptor beta chains sequenced from one sample in a study of cytomegalovirus exposure and HLA in healthy donors. PCR primers comprised 60 Vbeta and 13 Jbeta primers. Libraries were prepared by immunoSEQ multiplex PCR; TCRdb keeps only in-frame clonotypes and omits some of them. The sample has roughly 150,000 clones; 68% are singletons. Sequenced input: PBMCs. The receptors were sampled from a man aged 30 to 45 in good health and CMV-seropositive.

The rearrangement uses TRBV28 and TRBJ2-3, with 8 positions matching TRBD2. The V segment lost 5 bases and the J segment 4 bases; nucleotides outside the gene matches: 14. The CDR3 loop spans 17 amino acids. Germline V CDR1 and CDR2: MDHEN, SYDVKM. The CDR3 sequence: CASSTPQRGTFSDTQYF. CDR3 sequence (DNA): TGTGCCAGCAGTACCCCCCAGCGGGGGACCTTCTCAGATACGCAGTATTTT. Supplemented by reference TRBV28 and TRBJ2-3, the full variable domain reads DVKVTQSSRYLVKRTGEKVFLECVQDMDHENMFWYRQDPGLGLRLIYFSYDVKMKEKGDIPEGYSVSREKKERFSLILESASTNQTSMYLCASSTPQRGTFSDTQYFGPGTRLTVL.

The chain combines TRBV4-2 with TRBJ2-7; D perhaps matches TRBD1 (6 bases). Between the trimmed V and J ends, which lost 1 base and 2 bases, there was a span of 12 bases. The CDR3 totals 15 residues. Germline V gene sequence: CDR1 LGHNA, CDR2 YNFKEQ. In DNA form, the CDR3 reads TGTGCCAGCAGCCAAGGTTCGGGACAAACCTACGAGCAGTACTTC. This codes for CASSQGSGQTYEQYF.

The J gene is TRBJ2-3, the V gene TRBV5-1; 15 nucleotides match TRBD2. V shed 4 bases, J shed 2 bases, and the junction held 5 bases outside the gene matches. This CDR3 spans 17 amino acids. Germline V gene sequence: CDR1 SGHRS, CDR2 YFSETQ. The CDR3 DNA reads as TGCGCCAGCAGCCGGACTAGCGGGAGGGCCCCCACAGATACGCAGTATTTT. Residues: CASSRTSGRAPTDTQYF. Full variable domain (rest looked up from reference TRBV5-1 and TRBJ2-3): KAGVTQTPRYLIKTRGQQVTLSCSPISGHRSVSWYQQTPGQGLQFLFEYFSETQRNKGNFPGRFSGRQFSNSRSEMNVSTLELGDSALYLCASSRTSGRAPTDTQYFGPGTRLTVL.

DNA of the CDR3: TGTGCCAGCAGGGCTACTAGCTCCGCGCAGTATTTT. Protein: CASRATSSAQYF. The chain joins TRBV4-2 to TRBJ2-3; maybe TRBD2 (6 bases). Deletions cut 6 bases from V and 10 bases from J, with 14 bases between. This CDR3 region has 12 residues. In germline, CDR1 is LGHNA, CDR2 YNFKEQ.

The chain couples TRBV4-2 to TRBJ2-3; 9 bases are shared with TRBD2. The length of the CDR3 is 19 residues. The trim removed 0 bases at V and 4 bases at J, leaving 14 bases unmatched. In germline, CDR1 is LGHNA, CDR2 YNFKEQ. Here the CDR3 reads CASSQDRAGGRSIADTQYF. In DNA, the CDR3 is TGTGCCAGCAGCCAAGATCGGGCGGGAGGGCGATCTATAGCAGATACGCAGTATTTT.

The gene calls are TRBV19 and TRBJ2-1, with D hard to call. The CDR3 contains 11 residues. Per germline, CDR1 LNHDA and CDR2 SQIVND (reference sequence). V was cut by 11 bases and J by 3 bases, with 8 bases left in between. The CDR3 bases are TGTGCCTCCCGGAGCTACAATGAGCAGTTCTTC. Its protein product is CASRSYNEQFF. The whole variable domain, filled in from reference TRBV19 and TRBJ2-1, reads DGGITQSPKYLFRKEGQNVTLSCEQNLNHDAMYWYRQDPGQGLRLIYYSQIVNDFQKGDIAEGYSVSREKKESFPLTVTSAQKNPTAFYLCASRSYNEQFFGPGTRLTVL.

The CDR3 nucleotides read TGCGCCAGCACTAACCCGGCTAGCGGGATTCACGAGCAGTACTTC. It specifies CASTNPASGIHEQYF. The V gene is TRBV4-1, the J gene TRBJ2-7, with 9 bases identical to TRBD2. This CDR3 spans 15 amino acids. The J segment lost 5 bases and the V segment lost 7 bases, leaving 12 bases of the junction unmatched. Germline lookup yields CDR1 MGHRA and CDR2 YSYEKL.

J is TRBJ2-7 and V is TRBV6-6; weak D call: TRBD1 (6 bases). Trimming took 2 bases from V and 4 from J, leaving 12 bases between them. CDR3 length: 14 amino acids. CDR1 is MNHNY, CDR2 SVGAGI, per germline (reference sequence). CDR3 bases: TGTGCCAGCAGTTACCTAGGACAGACGTACGAGCAGTACTTC. It yields the protein CASSYLGQTYEQYF.

This rearrangement joins TRBV2 to TRBJ2-7; tentatively, D is TRBD1 (5 bases). V was trimmed by 7 bases and J by 7 bases, leaving 17 bases between them. The CDR3 spans 13 residues. Germline CDR1 SNHLY, CDR2 FYNNEI. CDR3 DNA: TGTGCCAGCATCCAAAATACAGGACCAGAGCAGTACTTC. Residues: CASIQNTGPEQYF.

The chain employs TRBV27 and TRBJ2-3, with 7 bases lining up with TRBD2. From germline, CDR1 is MNHEY and CDR2 SMNVEV (reference sequence). The V segment lost 6 bases and the J segment 1 base; nucleotides outside the gene matches: 7. The CDR3 is made up of 15 amino acids. CDR3 nucleotide sequence: TGTGCCAGCAGCTCTAGCGGAGCCCGCACAGATACGCAGTATTTT. It yields the protein CASSSSGARTDTQYF.

The V and J genes are TRBV4-1 and TRBJ2-5, with D possibly matching TRBD2 (6 bases). The J call may be mistaken, given a closer DNA end match to TRBJ2-7. This CDR3 comprises 14 residues. CDR1 MGHRA and CDR2 YSYEKL come from the germline V gene. CDR3 sequence reads: CASSPAPGVYEQYF. The CDR3, as DNA: TGCGCCAGCAGCCCAGCACCGGGAGTCTACGAGCAGTACTTC.

This clone was picked up a small number of times. The chain carries TRBV6-6 and TRBJ1-3, with D possibly matching TRBD1 (6 bases). The V gene lost 7 bases and the J gene lost 2 bases, with 15 bases spanning the gap. The CDR3 is made up of 15 amino acids. Germline V gene sequence: CDR1 MNHNY, CDR2 SVGAGI (reference sequence). The CDR3 DNA sequence: TGTGCCAGCACTGGGGGCGTTAGCGCTGGAAACACCATATATTTT. Its translation: CASTGGVSAGNTIYF.

J is TRBJ2-1 and V is TRBV5-4, with D tentatively TRBD2 (5 bases). This CDR3 is 13 amino acids long. V shed 4 bases and J shed 6 bases, with 11 bases lying between them. Germline CDR1 reads SGHNT; CDR2 reads YYREEE (reference sequence). This CDR3 is CASSLRGGNEQFF. The CDR3 bases are TGTGCCAGCAGCCTCCGTGGAGGCAATGAGCAGTTCTTC.

This clone was seen only a few times. The V call is TRBV5-1, the J call TRBJ1-4; tentatively, D is TRBD1 (6 bases). V dropped 4 bases and J dropped 9 bases, with 19 bases sitting between them. Germline-derived CDR1 and CDR2 are SGHRS and YFSETQ. This CDR3 spans 15 amino acids. The CDR3 bases are TGCGCCAGCAGCCGGCTGGGGGCAACACGGAAAAAACTGTTTTTT. Its protein product is CASSRLGATRKKLFF.

The chain uses TRBV5-1 and TRBJ1-4; 9 nucleotides match TRBD1. With V trimmed by 4 bases and J by 8 bases, 12 bases remained unmatched. Germline V lookup: CDR1 SGHRS, CDR2 YFSETQ. CDR3 length equals 16 residues. The DNA for the CDR3 is TGCGCCAGCAGCCCAATCATCGCAGGACAGGGGGAAAAACTGTTTTTT. Amino acid sequence: CASSPIIAGQGEKLFF.

J is TRBJ1-4 and V is TRBV4-1, with D hard to call. V was trimmed by 2 bases and J by 5 bases, leaving 12 bases between them. CDR1 is MGHRA, CDR2 YSYEKL, per germline. The CDR3 is 15 amino acids. CDR3 amino acids: CASSQRWAENEKLFF. The CDR3 nucleotides are TGCGCCAGCAGCCAAAGGTGGGCCGAAAATGAAAAACTGTTTTTT.

The chain has TRBV30 and TRBJ2-5; TRBD2 is a possible D gene (6 bases). The V gene lost 2 bases and the J gene lost 4 bases, with 8 bases spanning the gap. CDR3 length equals 12 residues. CDR1 is GTSNPN and CDR2 is SVGIG in the germline V gene (reference sequence). In DNA, the CDR3 is TGTGCCTGGAGTTTGGAGGGAGAGACCCAGTACTTC. It encodes CAWSLEGETQYF.

This chain connects TRBV5-1 to TRBJ2-1, with 7 bases aligning to TRBD1. Germline V CDR1 and CDR2: SGHRS, YFSETQ. The CDR3 consists of 13 residues. V gave up 3 bases and J gave up 8 bases; unmatched junction bases: 5. The CDR3, as DNA: TGCGCCAGCAGCTCCAAGGGGGCTGATGAGCAGTTCTTC. Translated, it gives CASSSKGADEQFF.